This entry is about one T cell receptor (beta chain). Sequenced by immunoSEQ multiplex PCR; TCRdb stores in-frame clones only, minus some. The data contain fewer than 80,000 clones, approximately 92% of them singletons. The data were taken from a study of T cell changes during pregnancy in multiple sclerosis. The CDR3 length is 16 residues. The germline gives CDR1 SGDLS, CDR2 YYNGEE. After removal of 4 bases from V and 1 base from J, the junction contained 8 bases not matched to a gene. This rearrangement joins TRBV9 to TRBJ2-1; 7 bases match TRBD2. The source is a female donor in good health, enrolled as a control in a pregnancy study. Specimen: peripheral blood, collected in the third trimester of pregnancy. CDR3 residues: CASSPKTSDSYNEQFF. The CDR3 nucleotides read TGTGCCAGCAGCCCCAAAACTAGCGATTCCTACAATGAGCAGTTCTTC.